This is a list of T cell receptor beta chains from one sample in a study of cytomegalovirus exposure and HLA in healthy donors. The method was immunoSEQ multiplex PCR; TCRdb's version includes in-frame clones alone and lacks a portion of them. The sample holds some 120,000 clones. Sequences were obtained from PBMCs. The receptor source for this set is a young man in good health and CMV-seronegative. Both conserved end residues are part of each CDR3. D genes are given only for firm matches.

TRBV5-8	TRBD1	14	TRBJ2-1	TGTGCCAGCAGCTTTTTGGACAGGGACAATGAGCAGTTCTTC	CASSFLDRDNEQFF
TRBV7-6	TRBD2	17	TRBJ2-7	TGTGCCAGCAGCCGGACTAGCGGGGGCGCGAGCTCCTACGAGCAGTACTTC	CASSRTSGGASSYEQYF
TRBV18	TRBD2	17	TRBJ2-1	TGTGCCAGCTCACCGGCTAGCGGGAGGGCCAGAGGAAATGAGCAGTTCTTC	CASSPASGRARGNEQFF
TRBV23-1	.	17	TRBJ1-1	TGCGCCAGCAGTCACCCCTTTCAGTCTCCGATGAACACTGAAGCTTTCTTT	CASSHPFQSPMNTEAFF
TRBV28	TRBD1	15	TRBJ1-5	TGTGCCAGCAGTCTGACAGGGGGGAGCAATCAGCCCCAGCATTTT	CASSLTGGSNQPQHF
TRBV13	.	18	TRBJ2-1	TGTGCCAGCAGCTTAGGCGGGGACGGACTAATTGAGGCGGATGAGCAGTTCTTC	CASSLGGDGLIEADEQFF
TRBV4-1	.	14	TRBJ2-1	TGCGCCAGCAGCCAAGCCGGACAGTACAATGAGCAGTTCTTC	CASSQAGQYNEQFF
TRBV19	.	16	TRBJ1-5	TGTGCCAGTAGAAGACAGGACGGGGTTAGCAATCAGCCCCAGCATTTT	CASRRQDGVSNQPQHF
TRBV19	TRBD1	15	TRBJ1-1	TGTGCCAGTAGTATAGAAGGGACAGGGTTCACTGAAGCTTTCTTT	CASSIEGTGFTEAFF
TRBV9	.	12	TRBJ2-2	TGTGCCAGCAGCGGCACAGCCGGGGAGCTGTTTTTT	CASSGTAGELFF
TRBV18	.	16	TRBJ1-5	TGTGCCAGCTCACCAGTTCCTTTTTTTGGCAATCAGCCCCAGCATTTT	CASSPVPFFGNQPQHF
TRBV27	TRBD2	16	TRBJ2-1	TGTGCCAGCAGTTCAGAGACTAGCGGGATATACAATGAGCAGTTCTTC	CASSSETSGIYNEQFF
TRBV7-7	TRBD2	15	TRBJ2-2	TGTGCTAGCAGCTTAGCGAGCGGGGGGACCGGGGAGCTGTTTTTT	CASSLASGGTGELFF
TRBV18	.	14	TRBJ2-2	TGTGCCAGCTCGAAAAAGGGAGGAACCGGGGAGCTGTTTTTT	CASSKKGGTGELFF
TRBV2	.	13	TRBJ1-5	TGTGCCAGCAGCGTGGGACACGGTCAGCCCCAGCATTTT	CASSVGHGQPQHF
TRBV14	.	17	TRBJ2-6	TGTGCCAGCAGCCAGCGACAGAAACCCTCTGGGGCCAACGTCCTGACTTTC	CASSQRQKPSGANVLTF
TRBV19	TRBD1	15	TRBJ2-2	TGTGCCAGTACCCGGGACAGGGCGAACACCGGGGAGCTGTTTTTT	CASTRDRANTGELFF
TRBV2	TRBD1	14	TRBJ1-4	TGTGCCAGCAGTGAAAGGACAGGAAGAAAAGAACTGTTTTTT	CASSERTGRKELFF
TRBV7-2	.	14	TRBJ1-1	TGTGCCAGCAGCTTCGGCGGGGTATGGGCTGAAGCTTTCTTT	CASSFGGVWAEAFF
TRBV10-2	.	13	TRBJ2-7	TGCGCCAGCATCCCTCGGGGATTAGGCGAGCAGTACTTC	CASIPRGLGEQYF
TRBV7-9	TRBD1	16	TRBJ2-7	TGTGCCAGCAACGGCGAACAGGGGACACCCGACTACGAGCAGTACTTC	CASNGEQGTPDYEQYF
TRBV5-3	TRBD2	17	TRBJ2-7	TGTGCCAGAAGCCATATAGCGGGAGGGCCAAAGTCCTACGAGCAGTACTTC	CARSHIAGGPKSYEQYF
TRBV6-1	.	13	TRBJ1-5	TGTGCCAGCAGTGAACGGGTGGTACTGCCCCAGCATTTT	CASSERVVLPQHF
TRBV7-2	TRBD2	13	TRBJ2-3	TGTGCCAGCAGGAGCGGGGTCACAGATACGCAGTATTTT	CASRSGVTDTQYF
TRBV6-5	.	9	TRBJ1-4	TGTGCCAGCAGTTCCTTCGCGCACTTT	CASSSFAHF
TRBV7-9	TRBD1	18	TRBJ1-6	TGTGCCAGCAGCCGAAGGACAGGAGCGAGCTCCTATAATTCACCCCTCCACTTT	CASSRRTGASSYNSPLHF
TRBV5-1	TRBD1	16	TRBJ1-3	TGCGCCAGCAGCCGAGGGGGACAGGGAAGCGGAAACACCATATATTTT	CASSRGGQGSGNTIYF
TRBV7-9	.	13	TRBJ1-5	TGTGCCAGCAGCTTAGTGGGCCAGTGGCCCCAGCATTTT	CASSLVGQWPQHF
TRBV5-6	.	13	TRBJ2-7	TGTGCCAGCAGCAAAACTACAGGGCACGAGCAGTACTTC	CASSKTTGHEQYF
TRBV6-5	TRBD1	15	TRBJ2-7	TGTGCCAGCAGCAGACAGGGGGCGAGCTCCTACGAGCAGTACTTC	CASSRQGASSYEQYF
TRBV11-1	.	15	TRBJ2-1	TGTGCCAGCAGCGCCGACTACAGTTTTATGAATGAGCAGTTCTTC	CASSADYSFMNEQFF